A single sample gave rise to the 8 T cell receptor beta chains below, sequenced in a study of Ad26.COV2.S vaccination and SARS-CoV-2 variants. Only in-frame clones appear in the TCRdb table, and some are missing; sequencing was by immunoSEQ multiplex PCR. The table records 290,000 or so clones, more than 75% of them present only once. Treatment meaning: about 20 received Ad26.COV2.S at low or high dose, single or two shots; five or six received placebo; per-sample allocation not given. Day 63 after the first vaccine or placebo injection was the time point for sampling. The specimen was peripheral blood, collected in a trial of Ad26.COV2.S vaccine versus placebo. The receptors come from a person between 18 and 60 years old who received the Ad26.COV2.S COVID-19 vaccine or a placebo.

The CDR3 coding sequence is TGTGCCAGCACCCAGTGGGGCTCCTACAATGAGCAGTTCTTC. Translated, it gives CASTQWGSYNEQFF. The chain carries TRBV27 and TRBJ2-1; D not resolved. Germline lookup yields CDR1 MNHEY and CDR2 SMNVEV (reference sequence). The CDR3 sequence is 14 residues long. Trimming removed 7 bases at V and 0 bases at J, with 10 bases between.

This clone was seen more than once but under ten times. The chain combines TRBV10-1 with TRBJ1-1, with D possibly matching TRBD1 (6 bases). Looked up from germline, CDR1 is WNHNN and CDR2 is SYGVQD (reference sequence). The V end was cut by 3 bases, the J end by 4 bases, with 15 bases between. The CDR3 spans 15 residues. CDR3 nucleotides: TGCGCCAGCAGTGACACAGGGCGTCGGGCCACTGAAGCTTTCTTT. Amino acid sequence: CASSDTGRRATEAFF.

In its sample, this clone is medium-sized. The chain joins TRBV7-2 to TRBJ1-5; possible D gene TRBD1, 5 bases. The germline V gene has CDR1 SGHTA and CDR2 FQGNSA. The length of the CDR3 is 16 residues. The V end lost 1 base, the J end lost 5 bases, and 15 bases lay between the germline ends. The CDR3 DNA sequence: TGTGCCAGCAGCTTAGATGGGGATCAGGGTGATCAGCCCCAGCATTTT. Translation gives CASSLDGDQGDQPQHF.

The rearrangement links TRBV6-7 to TRBJ1-2; D is ambiguous. TRBV6-7 is noted as an ORF with a role that remains uncertain. V shed 4 bases and J shed 4 bases, with 7 bases lying between them. This CDR3 is built from 12 residues. The CDR3 is CASSSEFYGYTF. CDR3 bases: TGTGCCAGCAGTTCAGAATTCTATGGCTACACCTTC.

This chain uses TRBV29-1 with TRBJ2-2; 12 nucleotides match TRBD1. The V gene's germline CDR1 is SQVTM and CDR2 ANQGSEA. Germline trimming cut 7 bases from V and 4 bases from J; bases unmatched to any gene: 4. The CDR3 totals 14 residues. The CDR3 region is CSAGTGGFTGELFF. CDR3 nucleotide sequence: TGCAGCGCTGGGACAGGGGGCTTCACCGGGGAGCTGTTTTTT.

The CDR3 nucleotides are TGTGCCACCTACCCTCAGGGTGGCACAGATACGCAGTATTTT. Translating gives CATYPQGGTDTQYF. The chain employs TRBV10-3 and TRBJ2-3, with D possibly TRBD1 on 5 matching bases. Per germline, CDR1 ENHRY and CDR2 SYGVKD. The CDR3 runs 14 residues. Trimming left V 10 bases short and J 1 base short, with 15 bases between.

The rearrangement uses TRBV19 and TRBJ1-1, with D unresolved. CDR1 LNHDA and CDR2 SQIVND come from the germline V gene (reference sequence). Trimming left V 6 bases short and J 1 base short, with 15 bases between. The CDR3 runs to 15 residues. CDR3 protein: CASRLHHDGNTEAFF. The CDR3 region has the DNA TGTGCCAGTAGGTTACACCACGATGGGAACACTGAAGCTTTCTTT.

V and J are TRBV4-2 and TRBJ1-1, with a tentative D call TRBD1 (5 bases). The CDR3 spans 15 residues. Between the trimmed V and J ends, which lost 0 bases and 7 bases, there was a span of 15 bases. Germline lookup yields CDR1 LGHNA and CDR2 YNFKEQ. The CDR3 sequence is CASSQDRDARGEAFF. Here the CDR3 DNA reads TGTGCCAGCAGCCAAGATCGGGACGCCCGGGGTGAAGCTTTCTTT.